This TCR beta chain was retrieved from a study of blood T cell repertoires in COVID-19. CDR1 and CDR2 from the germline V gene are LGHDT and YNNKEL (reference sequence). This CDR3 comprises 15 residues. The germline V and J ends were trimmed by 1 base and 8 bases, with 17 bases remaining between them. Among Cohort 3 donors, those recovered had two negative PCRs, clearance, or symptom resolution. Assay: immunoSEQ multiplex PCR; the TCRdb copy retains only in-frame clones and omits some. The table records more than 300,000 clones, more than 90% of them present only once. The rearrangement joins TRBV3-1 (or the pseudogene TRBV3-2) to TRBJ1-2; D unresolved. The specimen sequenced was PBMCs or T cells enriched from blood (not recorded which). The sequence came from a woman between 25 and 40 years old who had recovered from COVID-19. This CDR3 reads CASSQGFIGGLGYTF. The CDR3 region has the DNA TGTGCCAGCAGCCAAGGATTCATAGGAGGATTAGGCTACACCTTC.